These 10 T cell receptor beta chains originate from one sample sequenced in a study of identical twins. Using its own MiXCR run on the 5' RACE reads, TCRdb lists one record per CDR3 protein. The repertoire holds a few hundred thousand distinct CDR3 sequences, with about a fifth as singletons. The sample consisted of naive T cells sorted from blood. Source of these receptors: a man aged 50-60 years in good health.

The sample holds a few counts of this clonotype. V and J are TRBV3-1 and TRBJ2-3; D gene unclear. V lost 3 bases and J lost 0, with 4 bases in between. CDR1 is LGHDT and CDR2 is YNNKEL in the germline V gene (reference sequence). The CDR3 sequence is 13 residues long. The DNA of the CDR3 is TGTGCCAGCAGCCACGGCAGCACAGATACGCAGTATTTT. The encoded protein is CASSHGSTDTQYF.

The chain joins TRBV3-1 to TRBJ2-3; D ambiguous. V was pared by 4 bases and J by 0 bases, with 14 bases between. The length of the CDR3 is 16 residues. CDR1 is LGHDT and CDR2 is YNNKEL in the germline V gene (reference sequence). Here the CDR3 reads CASSPRPRPSTDTQYF. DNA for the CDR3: TGTGCCAGCAGCCCGAGGCCGAGACCCAGCACAGATACGCAGTATTTT.

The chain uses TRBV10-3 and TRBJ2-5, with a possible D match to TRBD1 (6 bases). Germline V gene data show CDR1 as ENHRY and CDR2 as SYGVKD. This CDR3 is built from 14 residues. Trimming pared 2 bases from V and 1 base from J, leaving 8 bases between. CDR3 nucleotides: TGTGCCATCAGTGAGGGGACACGCCAAGAGACCCAGTACTTC. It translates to CAISEGTRQETQYF.

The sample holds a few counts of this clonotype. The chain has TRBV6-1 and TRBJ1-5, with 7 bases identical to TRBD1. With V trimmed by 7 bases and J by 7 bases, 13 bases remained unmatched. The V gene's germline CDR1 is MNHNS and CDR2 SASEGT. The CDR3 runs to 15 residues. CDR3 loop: CASMPQGGRRQPQHF. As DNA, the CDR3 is TGTGCCAGCATGCCCCAGGGGGGGCGCAGACAGCCCCAGCATTTT.

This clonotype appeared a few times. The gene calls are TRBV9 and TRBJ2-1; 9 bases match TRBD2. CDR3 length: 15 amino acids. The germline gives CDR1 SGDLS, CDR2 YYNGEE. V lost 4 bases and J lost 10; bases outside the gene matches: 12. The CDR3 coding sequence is TGTGCCAGCAGCTTACATCCTAACAGCGGGAGGGAGCAGTTCTTC. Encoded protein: CASSLHPNSGREQFF.

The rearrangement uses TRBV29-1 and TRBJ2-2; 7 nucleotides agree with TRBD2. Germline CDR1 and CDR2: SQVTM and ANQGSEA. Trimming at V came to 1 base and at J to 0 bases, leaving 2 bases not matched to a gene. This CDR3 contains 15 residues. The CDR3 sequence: CSVEVGGANTGELFF. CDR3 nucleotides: TGCAGCGTTGAAGTGGGGGGGGCGAACACCGGGGAGCTGTTTTTT.

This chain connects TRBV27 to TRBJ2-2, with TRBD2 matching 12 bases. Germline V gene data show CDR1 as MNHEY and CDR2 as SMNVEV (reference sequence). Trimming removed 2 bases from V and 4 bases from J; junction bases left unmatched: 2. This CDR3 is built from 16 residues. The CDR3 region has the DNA TGTGCCAGCAGTTTAACTAGCGGGAGGTTCACCGGGGAGCTGTTTTTT. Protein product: CASSLTSGRFTGELFF.

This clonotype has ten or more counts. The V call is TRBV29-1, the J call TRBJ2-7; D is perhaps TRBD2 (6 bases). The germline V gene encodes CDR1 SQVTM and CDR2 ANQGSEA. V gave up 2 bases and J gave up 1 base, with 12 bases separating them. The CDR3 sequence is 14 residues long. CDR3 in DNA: TGCAGCGTTGAACCCGGGACTGAGTCCTACGAGCAGTACTTC. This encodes CSVEPGTESYEQYF.

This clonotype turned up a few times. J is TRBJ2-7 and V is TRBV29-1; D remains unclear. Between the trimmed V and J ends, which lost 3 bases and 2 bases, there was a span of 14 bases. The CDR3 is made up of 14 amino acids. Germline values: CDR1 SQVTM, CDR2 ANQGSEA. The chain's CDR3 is CSVDSRAETYEQYF. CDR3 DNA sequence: TGCAGCGTTGATAGCCGGGCTGAGACCTACGAGCAGTACTTC.

The CDR3 nucleotides read TGTGCCATCAGTGGCGTGGGCGGTCGGGAGACCCAGTACTTC. Residues: CAISGVGGRETQYF. The V call is TRBV10-3, the J call TRBJ2-5; D call uncertain. The CDR3 is made up of 14 amino acids. Germline V gives CDR1 ENHRY, CDR2 SYGVKD. V was pared by 4 bases and J by 5 bases, with 14 bases between.